The 4 T cell receptor beta chains reported below all come from one sample, sequenced in a study of follicular helper T cells after annual influenza vaccination (dated by TCRdb to 2016 to 2017). In the paper's terms, the time point label means: 2014-2015 season, 7 days after vaccination. The library came from the immunoSEQ multiplex PCR assay. TCRdb provides this immuneACCESS table in a form limited to in-frame rearrangements. Some clones are lacking; in checked studies, under half of them reflect an unresolved V gene, and why the rest are absent is not known. For this sample the table gives 9,500 or so clones, of which about four fifths were detected only once. Together, the top ten hold approximately 0.78% of the sample. Sequenced material: CXCR5- memory CD4+ T cells sorted from blood, taken 7 days after influenza vaccination. This specimen's cell subset or site label, per the study, means: CXCR5- memory CD4 T cells. Every receptor here comes from an adult who received the influenza vaccine.

The chain couples TRBV5-1 to TRBJ1-2; D perhaps matches TRBD1 (5 bases). The CDR3 contains 15 residues. The V and J ends lost 0 bases and 4 bases respectively, with 13 bases between them. CDR1 SGHRS and CDR2 YFSETQ come from the germline V gene. The CDR3 region has the DNA TGCGCCAGCAGCTTGGATACTCCGGGGGGCTATGGCTACACCTTC. It is translated as CASSLDTPGGYGYTF.

Turning to this clone: The junction does not match germline at one end; this may be a read error. The same CDR3 also results from other DNA sequences found in this sample. The chain uses TRBV7-7 and TRBJ1-2; tentatively, D is TRBD1 (5 bases). Germline loops: CDR1 SSHAT, CDR2 FNYEAQ (reference sequence). The CDR3 runs 17 residues. The CDR3 here is CASSPHLTGLSNYGYTF. As DNA, the CDR3 is TGTGCTAGCAGCCCCCATCTCACAGGCCTCTCTAATTATGGCTACACCTTC.

This clone has a handful of counts. This sequence joins TRBV25-1 and TRBJ1-2; no firm D call. The V end lost 5 bases, the J end lost 6 bases, and 13 bases lay between the germline ends. CDR3 size: 13 residues. CDR1 is MGHDK, CDR2 SYGVNS, per germline. The CDR3 DNA follows: TGTGCCAGCAGTTATGGACTGGGAAATGGCTACACCTTC. The encoded protein is CASSYGLGNGYTF.

The chain is built from TRBV6-5 and TRBJ2-3; D possibly matches TRBD1 or TRBD2 (5 bases each). Germline CDR1 and CDR2: MNHEY and SVGAGI. Trimming removed 6 bases from V and 5 bases from J, with 15 bases in between. The CDR3 is 14 amino acids. The chain's CDR3 is CASSVGTRQDTQYF. Written as DNA, the CDR3 is TGTGCCAGCAGCGTCGGGACCCGACAAGATACGCAGTATTTT.